The sequence of this T cell receptor beta chain was determined in a study of OX40 agonist ivuxolimab in advanced cancers. For the wider study: The costimulatory receptor OX40 (CD134) was targeted by ivuxolimab, a fully human IgG2 agonistic monoclonal antibody. Intravenous ivuxolimab was administered to patients every 2 weeks at six dose levels: 0.01, 0.1, 0.3, 1.5, 3 and 10 mg/kg. Among the roughly 50 dose-escalation patients, about 20 had hepatocellular carcinoma, around 15 melanoma, 9 renal cell carcinoma and 9 head and neck cancer. In the dose-escalation cohort, around four fifths of patients were male, and the mean age was approximately 55 years, with a range of about 23 to 85. Patients were allowed to have had prior anti-PD-1, anti-PD-L1 or anti-CTLA-4 therapy, and approximately 40% of the dose-escalation patients had been treated with checkpoint inhibitors. Three dose-escalation patients achieved partial responses, one with hepatocellular carcinoma and two with cutaneous melanoma. The point of sequencing TCRbeta in the periphery was to test whether ivuxolimab changed TCR sequence diversity and drove clonal T-cell expansion. The paper reports the monotherapy dose-escalation portion (N ≈ 52 patients) of the phase I ivuxolimab trial. The study at large found these results: Clonal expansion of both CD4+ and CD8+ blood T cells was observed from baseline to week 6 at doses 0.1 to 3.0 mg/kg. In partial responders in the 0.1-3.0 mg/kg groups, normalized peripheral clonal expansion was found to be among the lowest, especially among CD8+ T cells. Low levels of normalized T-cell clonal expansion were also shown by some nonresponding patients. On average, CD8+ T cells showed more expanded clones than CD4+ T cells after ivuxolimab. The antigen specificity of the peripheral T cells that underwent clonal expansion was not determined.

On this clone: The target of this receptor is not known. Per-base qualities were not stored, and no clone one base away is much larger.

To sequence the TCRbeta CDR3 region, genomic DNA was isolated from the sorted cells. The immunoSEQ Assay was used to sequence the TCRbeta CDR3 regions. Drawn from immuneACCESS, this table holds only the in-frame rearrangements with V and J called that TCRdb kept. Clones are partly lost; checked studies trace under half to an unresolved V gene and leave the rest unexplained. This sample holds over 45,000 clones; 83% were observed only once. The ten largest clones take up over 3% of the sample. Its CDR3 holds 15 amino acids, cysteine through phenylalanine. CDR3 DNA is the only sequence kept; it has 45 bases, read in frame from the first base. The junction shows trimming of 6 bases on V and 0 bases on J, plus 12 bases between the germline ends. As encoded in the germline V gene, CDR1 is KGHSH while CDR2 is LQKENI. Patients with a history of autoimmune disease or receiving systemic immunosuppression were excluded from the trial. Peripheral blood for TCR sequencing was collected from all dose cohorts at baseline, on cycle 4 day 1, and on cycle 7 day 1. The samples were taken from a phase I, first-in-human, multicenter, open-label dose-escalation trial of ivuxolimab. Adults with locally advanced or metastatic melanoma, renal cell, hepatocellular, or head and neck squamous cell carcinoma were enrolled in the trial. Before TCR sequencing, CD4+ T cells and CD8+ T cells from peripheral blood were sorted into separate populations.

The sequence is built from TRBV18 and TRBJ2-1; the D gene cannot be resolved beyond TRBD1 or TRBD2, each matching 5 bases. The sample in question was CD4+ or CD8+ T cells sorted from blood, obtained in a trial of the OX40 agonist ivuxolimab. This receptor was taken from an adult with an advanced solid tumor such as melanoma, head and neck, liver or kidney cancer. The CDR3 sequence is CASSTGTLSYNEQFF. Read as DNA, the sequence is TGTGCCAGCTCGACCGGGACGCTCTCCTACAATGAGCAGTTCTTC.